A single sample gave rise to the 3 T cell receptor beta chains below, sequenced in a study of CD8 T cells in Susac syndrome. Random-hexamer reverse transcription was applied to about 0.5 to 1 ug RNA. TCRdb used MiXCR to reprocess the immunoSEQ multiplex PCR reads, holding one entry per CDR3 protein. There are roughly 130,000 distinct CDR3 sequences in the sample; roughly 94% occur only once, and less than 0.15% lies in the top ten. Sequencing was performed on CD4+ T cells from PBMCs. The receptors were sampled from a human donor with multiple sclerosis.

Written as DNA, the CDR3 is TGTGCCAGCAGTTACAGTATGGGCGGGGGAGAAGAGACCCAGTACTTC. Translating gives CASSYSMGGGEETQYF. This rearrangement joins TRBV6-5 to TRBJ2-5; 7 bases map to TRBD2. After removal of 2 bases from V and 3 bases from J, the junction contained 9 bases not matched to a gene. Germline assignment: CDR1 MNHEY and CDR2 SVGAGI. This CDR3 spans 16 amino acids.

V gene TRBV6-2 or TRBV6-3 combines with J gene TRBJ1-1, with D unresolved. The CDR3 is 15 amino acids. V shed 2 bases and J shed 1 base, with 11 bases lying between them. Germline-derived CDR1 and CDR2 are MNHEY and SVGEGT. The CDR3 nucleotides read TGTGCCAGCAGTTACAGAACGAGCCAGAACACTGAAGCTTTCTTT. This sequence encodes CASSYRTSQNTEAFF.

The J gene is TRBJ2-7, the V gene TRBV12-3 or TRBV12-4; 9 bases are a match to TRBD1. V gave up 4 bases and J gave up 6 bases; unmatched junction bases: 13. This CDR3 is built from 16 residues. CDR3 loop: CASSWTGTGTWLEQYF. DNA of the CDR3: TGTGCCAGCAGTTGGACCGGGACAGGGACTTGGCTCGAGCAGTACTTC.